This T cell receptor (beta chain) was identified in a study of blood T cell repertoires in COVID-19 (dated by TCRdb to the early 2020s). General notes on the study: The collaborator samples originated in the United States, Italy and Spain and spanned the acute and convalescent phases of COVID-19. The material from the prospective study consisted of cDNA or gDNA derived from T cells, B-cell-depleted T cells, or PBMCs. The dataset comprised deeply sampled blood TCRbeta repertoires from subjects exposed to, actively infected with, or recovered from COVID-19. A freely available public database, intended as a resource for researchers studying the immune response to SARS-CoV-2, is where the repertoires were released. The samples were drawn from the first 160 participants of the ongoing ImmuneRACE study and from under 1,500 subjects provided by 6 global collaborators. The sample metadata nearly always contained a de-identified subject ID, COVID-19 status, age in years and sex. HLA class I and class II types, where available, came from metadata supplied by the sample provider rather than from assay-based typing. Here is what the overall study found, with its caveats: How much clinical and demographic metadata was included differed by source and by participant, and the metadata was provided uncurated.

Notes on this clone: Its antigen is still unknown. One base away there is no much larger clone; base qualities are not given.

Including cysteine and phenylalanine, the CDR3 has 14 amino acids. The entry retains the CDR3 DNA only, 42 bases that are in frame from base 1. Relative to germline, V is 0 bases shorter and J is 7 bases shorter, with 13 bases between their ends. Based on the germline V gene, the CDR1 and CDR2 sequences are LGHNA and YSLEER. The immunoSEQ Assay, a bias-controlled multiplex PCR, was used to amplify TCRbeta CDR3 regions from genomic DNA. The published analysis was carried out like this. The number of nucleated cells in each sample was estimated by amplification of reference gene primers within the assay. To quantify the absolute abundance of each unique TCRbeta CDR3 rearrangement, sequence reads were collapsed and filtered. Productive Simpson clonality was computed per sample as the square root of Simpson's diversity index over productive rearrangements. The source is immuneACCESS, and TCRdb retained only in-frame sequences with V and J called. Part of the clones is not carried over; for the studies checked, unresolved V genes explain less than half of this, and the remainder is unexplained. That table supplies the V and J calls and clone size; D and trimming were determined from the DNA. For this sample the table gives approximately 150,000 clones, of which roughly 87% were detected only once. The ten largest account for 4% to 5% of the sample.

The collaborating institutions used their own protocols to collect whole blood in K2EDTA tubes. For TCRbeta analysis, collaborators shipped samples in one of three forms: frozen whole blood, isolated PBMCs, or DNA extracted from either of those sample types. The clonotype originates from a woman aged 55 to 70 with active or convalescent COVID-19. The specimen sequenced was peripheral blood. This receptor chain uses TRBV4-3 and TRBJ2-7; TRBD2 is possibly the D segment (6 matching bases). The nucleotide sequence is given as TGCGCCAGCAGCCAAGAGCGGGGTCCTCGGGAGCAGTACTTC. Translated, this gives CASSQERGPREQYF.